The rows below give T cell receptor beta chains drawn from one sample of a study of patients and donors after allogeneic stem cell transplantation. TCRdb re-called the RT-PCR reads with MiXCR, one entry per CDR3 protein. The table shows roughly 960,000 distinct CDR3 sequences, with about a sixth occurring only once. The sequenced sample consisted of blood, either unsorted or a sorted T cell fraction (not recorded which). These receptors came from a human donor who was either an allogeneic HSCT recipient or a stem cell or donor lymphocyte infusion donor (not recorded which). It is not recorded whose cells these are; they may come from a transplant donor. Each CDR3 is given with its conserved first and last residue. Fields, in order: D gene, V gene, J gene, clone size, CDR3 protein, CDR3 DNA. The D gene is left open where the match is weak. The listing skips clone size in some rows; elsewhere it reads once, few, many or a size class.

D: -
V: TRBV9
J: TRBJ2-5
size: many
CDR3: CASSVGEPSEETQYF
DNA: TGTGCCAGCAGCGTAGGTGAACCCTCCGAAGAGACCCAGTACTTC

D: -
V: TRBV6-1
J: TRBJ2-1
size: few
CDR3: CASSPTGTHGGNEQFF
DNA: TGTGCCAGCAGTCCCACCGGGACCCATGGGGGCAATGAGCAGTTCTTC

D: -
V: TRBV20-1
J: TRBJ2-3
size: few
CDR3: CSVKGAGDTQYF
DNA: TGCAGTGTTAAGGGAGCTGGTGATACGCAGTATTTT

D: -
V: TRBV5-1
J: TRBJ2-6
size: few
CDR3: CASSLIERPSGANVLTF
DNA: TGCGCCAGCAGCTTGATTGAGAGACCCTCTGGGGCCAACGTCCTGACTTTC

D: TRBD1
V: TRBV6-2/TRBV6-3
J: TRBJ1-2
size: few
CDR3: CAAGTGGAGYTF
DNA: TGTGCCGCAGGGACAGGGGGCGCGGGCTACACCTTC

D: -
V: TRBV18
J: TRBJ2-1
size: -
CDR3: CASSLRGRASSYNEQFF
DNA: TGTGCCAGCTCACTCAGAGGGCGGGCGAGCTCCTACAATGAGCAGTTCTTC

D: -
V: TRBV2
J: TRBJ2-1
size: few
CDR3: CASSEPANEQFF
DNA: TGTGCCAGCAGTGAACCGGCAAATGAGCAGTTCTTC

D: TRBD2
V: TRBV7-3
J: TRBJ2-1
size: few
CDR3: CASSLMGLAGYNEQFF
DNA: TGTGCCAGCAGCTTAATGGGACTAGCGGGGTACAATGAGCAGTTCTTC

D: TRBD1
V: TRBV11-2
J: TRBJ1-6
size: few
CDR3: CASSHMTGVNSPLHF
DNA: TGTGCCAGCAGCCATATGACAGGGGTAAATTCACCCCTCCACTTT

D: -
V: TRBV15
J: TRBJ2-4
size: few
CDR3: CATSSDRRSIQYF
DNA: TGTGCCACCAGCAGCGACAGGAGGAGCATTCAGTACTTC

D: -
V: TRBV20-1
J: TRBJ1-5
size: -
CDR3: CSARLQNQPQHF
DNA: TGCAGTGCTAGGCTCCAGAATCAGCCCCAGCATTTT

D: TRBD2
V: TRBV7-8
J: TRBJ2-7
size: -
CDR3: CASSLAGGGFEQYF
DNA: TGTGCCAGCAGCTTAGCTGGCGGGGGGTTTGAGCAGTACTTC

D: -
V: TRBV5-1
J: TRBJ2-2
size: -
CDR3: CASSFQGPSQGTGELFF
DNA: TGCGCCAGCAGCTTCCAGGGGCCCTCCCAAGGGACCGGGGAGCTGTTTTTT

D: -
V: TRBV5-1
J: TRBJ2-3
size: -
CDR3: CASSRREKGTDTQYF
DNA: TGCGCCAGCAGCCGAAGGGAGAAAGGCACAGATACGCAGTATTTT

D: -
V: TRBV2
J: TRBJ2-5
size: -
CDR3: CASTRGPQEAQYF
DNA: TGTGCCAGCACCCGGGGGCCCCAAGAGGCCCAGTACTTC

D: -
V: TRBV5-6
J: TRBJ2-1
size: -
CDR3: CASSSDSDNEQFF
DNA: TGTGCCAGCAGCTCGGACAGTGACAATGAGCAGTTCTTC

D: -
V: TRBV29-1
J: TRBJ1-2
size: few
CDR3: CSVVDGYGYTF
DNA: TGCAGCGTTGTTGATGGCTATGGCTACACCTTC

D: -
V: TRBV5-5
J: TRBJ2-5
size: once
CDR3: CASSRYRSQETQYF
DNA: TGTGCCAGCAGCCGTTACAGGTCCCAAGAGACCCAGTACTTC

D: TRBD1
V: TRBV20-1
J: TRBJ2-1
size: few
CDR3: CSAEGQANEQFF
DNA: TGCAGTGCCGAGGGACAGGCAAATGAGCAGTTCTTC

D: -
V: TRBV21-1
J: TRBJ2-1
size: -
CDR3: CASSKSPEREYNEQFF
DNA: TGTGCCAGCAGCAAATCCCCCGAGCGGGAGTACAATGAGCAGTTCTTC

D: -
V: TRBV7-2
J: TRBJ2-5
size: -
CDR3: CASSLASTVGETQYF
DNA: TGTGCCAGCAGCTTAGCGTCTACAGTGGGGGAGACCCAGTACTTC

D: TRBD1
V: TRBV5-6
J: TRBJ2-7
size: few
CDR3: CASSAGQGLAYEQYF
DNA: TGTGCCAGCAGCGCGGGACAGGGGTTAGCCTACGAGCAGTACTTC

D: TRBD1
V: TRBV12-3/TRBV12-4
J: TRBJ1-1
size: -
CDR3: CASRIRYDRGFTEAFF
DNA: TGTGCCAGCAGGATTAGGTATGACAGGGGGTTTACTGAAGCTTTCTTT

D: -
V: TRBV7-9
J: TRBJ2-1
size: few
CDR3: CASSHSPGSGFYNEQFF
DNA: TGTGCCAGCAGCCACTCCCCCGGGAGCGGGTTTTACAATGAGCAGTTCTTC

D: -
V: TRBV2
J: TRBJ1-6
size: few
CDR3: CAIRGEINSPLHF
DNA: TGTGCCATCCGGGGAGAGATTAATTCACCCCTCCACTTT

D: TRBD2
V: TRBV29-1
J: TRBJ2-1
size: few
CDR3: CSVERLAGSVNEQFF
DNA: TGCAGCGTTGAGCGACTAGCGGGGAGTGTCAATGAGCAGTTCTTC

D: -
V: TRBV6-1
J: TRBJ1-5
size: -
CDR3: CASSEAFVSSNQPQHF
DNA: TGTGCCAGCAGTGAAGCTTTCGTGAGCTCCAATCAGCCCCAGCATTTT

D: TRBD2
V: TRBV12-3/TRBV12-4
J: TRBJ2-7
size: few
CDR3: CASSGTNSYEQYF
DNA: TGTGCCAGCAGCGGGACTAACTCCTACGAGCAGTACTTC

D: -
V: TRBV29-1
J: TRBJ2-7
size: few
CDR3: CSVVLSYEQYF
DNA: TGCAGCGTTGTGCTGTCCTACGAGCAGTACTTC

D: -
V: TRBV12-3/TRBV12-4
J: TRBJ2-7
size: many
CDR3: CASSPLKGEQYF
DNA: TGTGCCAGCAGTCCCCTTAAGGGAGAGCAGTACTTC

D: TRBD1
V: TRBV10-3
J: TRBJ1-2
size: many
CDR3: CAISWTGSNYGYTF
DNA: TGTGCCATCAGTTGGACAGGGTCTAACTATGGCTACACCTTC

D: -
V: TRBV6-5
J: TRBJ2-7
size: few
CDR3: CASSYRTRQYF
DNA: TGTGCCAGCAGTTACCGGACGCGGCAGTACTTC

D: -
V: TRBV24-1
J: TRBJ2-5
size: few
CDR3: CATSDFWGQRETQYF
DNA: TGTGCCACCAGTGATTTTTGGGGGCAACGAGAGACCCAGTACTTC

D: TRBD2
V: TRBV3-1
J: TRBJ2-3
size: -
CDR3: CASSQDLLAGSDTQYF
DNA: TGTGCCAGCAGCCAAGATCTACTAGCGGGGTCAGATACGCAGTATTTT

D: TRBD2
V: TRBV6-1
J: TRBJ2-7
size: -
CDR3: CASSEGASGSYEQYF
DNA: TGTGCCAGCAGTGAAGGGGCGAGCGGGAGTTACGAGCAGTACTTC

D: -
V: TRBV27
J: TRBJ2-7
size: -
CDR3: CASSPAHYSYEQYF
DNA: TGTGCCAGCTCCCCGGCGCACTACTCCTACGAGCAGTACTTC

D: -
V: TRBV7-2
J: TRBJ2-2
size: -
CDR3: CASSLKRGLNTGELFF
DNA: TGTGCCAGCAGCTTAAAACGGGGGCTGAACACCGGGGAGCTGTTTTTT

D: TRBD2
V: TRBV20-1
J: TRBJ2-7
size: -
CDR3: CSARHAGLAGVEQYF
DNA: TGCAGTGCTAGGCACGCGGGACTAGCGGGAGTTGAGCAGTACTTC

D: -
V: TRBV24-1
J: TRBJ2-3
size: few
CDR3: CATSDLQSGKTDTQYF
DNA: TGTGCCACCAGTGATTTGCAGTCCGGGAAGACAGATACGCAGTATTTT

D: -
V: TRBV4-3
J: TRBJ2-5
size: many
CDR3: CASSQEYDSQETQYF
DNA: TGCGCCAGCAGCCAAGAATACGACTCCCAAGAGACCCAGTACTTC

D: -
V: TRBV18
J: TRBJ2-1
size: -
CDR3: CASSPRAGTNNEQFF
DNA: TGTGCCAGCTCACCCCGAGCGGGGACAAACAATGAGCAGTTCTTC

D: -
V: TRBV5-1
J: TRBJ2-1
size: -
CDR3: CASSLAIASYNEQFF
DNA: TGCGCCAGCAGCTTGGCGATAGCGAGCTACAATGAGCAGTTCTTC

D: -
V: TRBV12-1
J: TRBJ2-1
size: few
CDR3: CASSLAALGEQGANNEQFF
DNA: TGTGCCAGCAGCCTTGCGGCTTTGGGCGAACAGGGGGCAAACAATGAGCAGTTCTTC

D: -
V: TRBV4-1
J: TRBJ2-1
size: -
CDR3: CASSRPTGLINEQFF
DNA: TGCGCCAGCAGCCGACCGACGGGGCTTATCAATGAGCAGTTCTTC

D: TRBD2
V: TRBV12-3/TRBV12-4
J: TRBJ2-7
size: many
CDR3: CASSSTGTSVFGQYF
DNA: TGTGCCAGCAGCTCAACCGGGACTAGCGTCTTCGGGCAGTACTTC

D: -
V: TRBV29-1
J: TRBJ1-5
size: -
CDR3: CSVRNSNQPQHF
DNA: TGCAGCGTTCGGAATAGCAATCAGCCCCAGCATTTT

D: -
V: TRBV7-9
J: TRBJ2-2
size: -
CDR3: CASSSPDGGKTGELFF
DNA: TGTGCCAGCAGCTCCCCCGATGGAGGGAAAACCGGGGAGCTGTTTTTT

D: -
V: TRBV10-3
J: TRBJ1-2
size: many
CDR3: CAIGAGENYGYTF
DNA: TGTGCCATCGGGGCAGGGGAAAACTATGGCTACACCTTC

D: TRBD1
V: TRBV4-2
J: TRBJ2-5
size: -
CDR3: CASSQEGTGTQETQYF
DNA: TGTGCCAGCAGCCAAGAAGGGACAGGCACCCAAGAGACCCAGTACTTC

D: TRBD1
V: TRBV9
J: TRBJ2-7
size: -
CDR3: CASSPRAGQGSYEQYF
DNA: TGTGCCAGCAGCCCTCGGGCGGGACAGGGCTCCTACGAGCAGTACTTC

D: TRBD2
V: TRBV9
J: TRBJ2-5
size: -
CDR3: CASSPGTSLETQYF
DNA: TGTGCCAGCAGCCCTGGGACTAGTCTAGAGACCCAGTACTTC

D: -
V: TRBV4-2
J: TRBJ2-1
size: few
CDR3: CASSQEGTTAAEQFF
DNA: TGTGCCAGCAGCCAAGAGGGGACAACCGCAGCTGAGCAGTTCTTC

D: -
V: TRBV4-2
J: TRBJ1-1
size: few
CDR3: CASSQAVLSGVNTEAFF
DNA: TGTGCCAGCAGCCAAGCCGTGCTTAGCGGTGTGAACACTGAAGCTTTCTTT

D: TRBD2
V: TRBV3-1
J: TRBJ2-2
size: -
CDR3: CASSPGLDRPGELFF
DNA: TGTGCCAGCAGCCCGGGACTAGATAGGCCCGGGGAGCTGTTTTTT

D: -
V: TRBV20-1
J: TRBJ1-3
size: -
CDR3: CSARGAEPRRNTIYF
DNA: TGCAGTGCTAGAGGGGCCGAACCAAGGAGAAACACCATATATTTT

D: TRBD2
V: TRBV28
J: TRBJ2-3
size: -
CDR3: CASRLAGTTPRDTQYF
DNA: TGTGCCAGCAGACTAGCGGGGACTACACCGAGGGATACGCAGTATTTT

D: -
V: TRBV7-3
J: TRBJ2-2
size: -
CDR3: CASSYGPPPGELFF
DNA: TGTGCCAGCAGCTACGGACCTCCCCCCGGGGAGCTGTTTTTT

D: -
V: TRBV24-1
J: TRBJ2-7
size: few
CDR3: CATSGTQGANEQYF
DNA: TGTGCCACCTCGGGCACCCAGGGAGCGAACGAGCAGTACTTC

D: -
V: TRBV10-3
J: TRBJ2-7
size: few
CDR3: CAISEPAEGERRYEQYF
DNA: TGTGCCATCAGTGAGCCTGCAGAGGGGGAACGAAGGTACGAGCAGTACTTC